These 19 T cell receptor beta chains were sequenced from one sample in a study of T cells in Graves' hyperthyroidism and ophthalmopathy. TCR beta CDR3 region amplification was performed from RNA transcripts. TCR CDR3 regions were first amplified by RT-PCR with HTBI primers. TCRdb ran MiXCR on the multiplex PCR reads and lists one entry per CDR3 protein. The data show fewer than 750,000 distinct CDR3 sequences, with 13% to 15% seen just once and approximately 12% held by the top ten. The sample consisted of blood. The receptors come from a woman between 50 and 59 years old with Graves' ophthalmopathy.

This clonotype was counted ten times or more. The V call is TRBV20-1, the J call TRBJ1-2, with a weak D call TRBD1 (5 bases). CDR1 DFQATT and CDR2 SNEGSKA come from the germline V gene (reference sequence). Trimming cost V 6 bases and J 4 bases, with 15 bases left between them. The CDR3 loop spans 13 amino acids. The CDR3 spells CSAYPGGTYGYTF. CDR3 bases: TGCAGTGCGTACCCCGGGGGAACCTATGGCTACACCTTC.

This clonotype came up many times. The J gene is TRBJ2-2, the V gene TRBV30; no definite D call. The germline V and J ends were trimmed by 4 bases and 5 bases, with 5 bases remaining between them. Germline CDR1 and CDR2: GTSNPN and SVGIG (reference sequence). The length of the CDR3 is 11 residues. CDR3 amino acids: CAWTGTGELFF. The CDR3 coding sequence is TGTGCCTGGACCGGGACCGGGGAGCTGTTTTTT. The entire variable domain, with the rest obtained from reference TRBV30 and TRBJ2-2, is as follows: SQTIHQWPATLVQPVGSPLSLECTVEGTSNPNLYWYRQAAGRGLQLLFYSVGIGQISSEVPQNLSASRPQDRQFILSSKKLLLSDSGFYLCAWTGTGELFFGEGSRLTVL.

This clonotype showed up just a few times. The chain links TRBV19 to TRBJ1-6, with D hard to call. V was shortened by 7 bases and J by 9 bases, with 19 bases between the two germline ends. The CDR3 contains 15 residues. The germline V gene encodes CDR1 LNHDA and CDR2 SQIVND (reference sequence). CDR3 bases: TGTGCCAGTACCCAACGGGGATCCTATGGTTCACCCCTCCACTTT. Protein: CASTQRGSYGSPLHF.

This clonotype was recorded at least ten times. The gene calls are TRBV20-1 and TRBJ2-3; D may correspond to TRBD1 or TRBD2 (5 bases each). The V gene's germline CDR1 is DFQATT and CDR2 SNEGSKA (reference sequence). Trimming took off 6 bases at V and 0 bases at J, with 10 bases between the two ends. The CDR3 contains 13 residues. DNA for the CDR3: TGCAGTGCGGGGGAACTTAGCACAGATACGCAGTATTTT. Its translation is CSAGELSTDTQYF.

In its sample, this clonotype was seen many times. The V call is TRBV13, the J call TRBJ2-2; no definite D call. This CDR3 spans 16 amino acids. CDR1 and CDR2 (germline): PRHDT, FYEKMQ (reference sequence). Trimming stripped 1 base from V and 0 bases from J, with 9 bases between. CDR3 sequence: CASSLELGTNTGELFF. For the CDR3, the DNA is TGTGCCAGCAGCTTAGAACTGGGAACGAACACCGGGGAGCTGTTTTTT.

This clonotype has ten or more counts. The chain carries TRBV3-1 and TRBJ2-7; 7 nucleotides agree with TRBD1. Germline-derived CDR1 and CDR2 are LGHDT and YNNKEL (reference sequence). Germline trimming cut 4 bases from V and 6 bases from J; bases unmatched to any gene: 6. The CDR3 loop spans 13 amino acids. The DNA for the CDR3 is TGTGCCAGCAGCCGGACAGGTAACTCCGAGCAGTACTTC. It yields the protein CASSRTGNSEQYF.

This clonotype appeared many times. The gene calls are TRBV12-3 or TRBV12-4 and TRBJ2-7; TRBD2 agrees at 7 bases. The CDR3 runs to 14 residues. J was trimmed by 3 bases and V by 5 bases; bases with no gene match: 7. The CDR3 nucleotides are TGTGCCAGCAGTCCTGTAGTAGCGGGCTACGAGCAGTACTTC. It is translated as CASSPVVAGYEQYF.

This clonotype came up many times. This rearrangement joins TRBV6-1 to TRBJ2-2; D possibly corresponds to TRBD1 (6 bases). Germline V gives CDR1 MNHNS, CDR2 SASEGT. The CDR3 extends over 12 amino acids. V lost 10 bases and J lost 6, with 12 bases in between. The CDR3 loop reads CATEDSSGELFF. The CDR3 region has the DNA TGTGCCACCGAGGACAGTTCCGGGGAGCTGTTTTTT.

V gene TRBV3-2 combines with J gene TRBJ2-7; the D segment call TRBD1 is taken from the table without a DNA check. TRBV3-2 is an annotated pseudogene. The CDR3 covers 17 residues. The CDR3 loop reads CASSQDSTGGAPYEQYF. The DNA for the CDR3 is TGTGCCAGCAGCCAAGATAGTACAGGGGGCGCCCCCTACGAGCAGTACTTC.

This clonotype came up many times. The rearrangement uses TRBV12-3 or TRBV12-4 and TRBJ2-6; 11 bases are a match to TRBD2. V gave up 6 bases and J gave up 0 bases; unmatched junction bases: 10. This CDR3 has 19 residues. The CDR3 nucleotides read TGTGCCAGCAGGGACCTGACTAGCGGGGTCTCCTCTGGGGCCAACGTCCTGACTTTC. Amino acids: CASRDLTSGVSSGANVLTF.

This clonotype was seen ten or more times. CDR3 nucleotide sequence: TGTGCCAGCAGTTCCGCCGGGACAGGGAACTATGGCTACACCTTC. Translating it yields CASSSAGTGNYGYTF. This chain uses TRBV28 with TRBJ1-2; 9 bases map to TRBD1. CDR3 length: 15 amino acids. V lost 4 bases and J lost 2; bases outside the gene matches: 5. Germline assignment: CDR1 MDHEN and CDR2 SYDVKM.

This clonotype was observed a handful of times. V usage is TRBV12-3 or TRBV12-4 and J usage is TRBJ2-1; D remains unclear. With 7 bases removed from V and 6 bases from J, the gap between germline ends came to 16 bases. There are 14 residues in the CDR3. CDR3 DNA: TGTGCCAGCACTCCATTCACCCCCGGCAATGAGCAGTTCTTC. Protein product: CASTPFTPGNEQFF.

This clonotype was counted between two and nine times. The genes are TRBV20-1 and TRBJ2-7, with 11 bases aligning to TRBD2. V lost 5 bases to trimming and J lost 3 bases; unmatched junction nucleotides: 6. CDR3 length: 14 residues. Germline V gene sequence: CDR1 DFQATT, CDR2 SNEGSKA (reference sequence). The CDR3 loop reads CSASGLAAFYEQYF. Here the CDR3 DNA reads TGCAGTGCTTCGGGACTAGCGGCATTCTACGAGCAGTACTTC.

The chain links TRBV20-1 to TRBJ2-5; perhaps TRBD2 as D (5 bases). V shed 3 bases and J shed 5 bases, with 13 bases lying between them. CDR1 is DFQATT and CDR2 is SNEGSKA in the germline V gene (reference sequence). The CDR3 is 13 amino acids. The CDR3 sequence is CSASHPWEETQYF. The DNA of the CDR3 is TGCAGTGCTAGCCACCCTTGGGAGGAGACCCAGTACTTC.

A single count supports this clonotype. A much larger clone lies a single base off, so this may be a read error. The V gene is TRBV3-1, the J gene TRBJ2-3; D is unresolved. This CDR3 contains 14 residues. The germline CDR1 and CDR2 sequences are LGHDT and YNNKEL (reference sequence). As DNA, the CDR3 is TGTGCCAGCTGCCAAGAAGTATTGTCAGATACGCAGTATTTT. Translation: CASCQEVLSDTQYF.

This clonotype was picked up many times. This chain uses TRBV12-3 or TRBV12-4 with TRBJ1-3; 7 positions match TRBD1. Unmatched junction bases numbered 4, after V lost 5 bases and J lost 0 bases. The CDR3 consists of 15 residues. DNA for the CDR3: TGTGCCAGCAGTCGACAGGGAAACTCTGGAAACACCATATATTTT. Residues: CASSRQGNSGNTIYF.

This clonotype has a count of ten or more. The chain has TRBV6-2 or TRBV6-3 and TRBJ2-2; D possibly corresponds to TRBD2 (6 bases). The CDR3 is 21 amino acids. The V end lost 7 bases, the J end lost 5 bases, and 35 bases lay between the germline ends. The germline V gene has CDR1 MNHEY and CDR2 SVGEGT. CDR3 in DNA: TGTGCCAGCAATCCTAGAAGTCCGGGACTCCCGACTCGTGCGGGAACCGGGGAGCTGTTTTTT. It codes for CASNPRSPGLPTRAGTGELFF.

This chain links TRBV3-1 with TRBJ2-2; no firm D call. Trimming shortened V by 0 bases and J by 7 bases, and 6 bases separated the two germline ends. The CDR3 loop spans 13 amino acids. Germline V gene sequence: CDR1 LGHDT, CDR2 YNNKEL (reference sequence). Here the CDR3 DNA reads TGTGCCAGCAGCCAAGAAGGTATCGGGGAGCTGTTTTTT. Translating gives CASSQEGIGELFF.

This clonotype turned up a few times. This rearrangement joins TRBV4-3 to TRBJ2-3; 13 nucleotides line up with TRBD2. The CDR3 is made up of 17 amino acids. Trimming removed 7 bases from V and 6 bases from J; junction bases left unmatched: 13. CDR1 is LGHNA and CDR2 is YSLEER in the germline V gene. The CDR3 DNA sequence: TGCGCCAGCACCTTCGGGACTAGCGGGGAGCCGGGGGATACGCAGTATTTT. Translating gives CASTFGTSGEPGDTQYF.